These T cell receptor beta chains were read from a single sample in a study of T-cell reconstitution after alpha-beta-depleted transplantation in children. TCRdb passed the PCR reads through MiXCR, listing each CDR3 protein once. This sample has almost 500,000 distinct CDR3 sequences; approximately 13% occur once, and the top ten carry about 5.6%. The sample consisted of PBMCs from the stem cell graft donor, taken from the stem cell graft. The receptors come from a human donor who donated a stem cell graft to a child with combined immunodeficiency. The CDR3 runs from the conserved cysteine through the conserved F or W. D genes are given only for firm matches. Clone size is given for some rows only: seen once, a few or many times, or a class if the clone is expanded.

TRBV27	.	.	TRBJ1-2	TGTGCCAGCGGCCGGGGGGCGGAAATCTATGGCTACACCTTC	CASGRGAEIYGYTF
TRBV20-1	many	TRBD1	TRBJ1-5	TGCAGTGCTATTCGGCCCAGGGGGCCAGGCAATCAGCCCCAGCATTTT	CSAIRPRGPGNQPQHF
TRBV12-3/TRBV12-4	many	TRBD2	TRBJ2-3	TGTGCCAGCAGTTTATTGCGGGGGGGCACAGATACGCAGTATTTT	CASSLLRGGTDTQYF
TRBV30	few	TRBD1	TRBJ2-7	TGTGCCTGGAGTCAGGGGGCCTTCGGGCAGTACTTC	CAWSQGAFGQYF
TRBV28	many	.	TRBJ2-7	TGTGCCAGCAGTACAGACGAGCAGTACTTC	CASSTDEQYF
TRBV29-1	many	TRBD2	TRBJ2-1	TGCAGCGTTGACTCAACTAGCGGGAGTTATGAGCAGTTCTTC	CSVDSTSGSYEQFF
TRBV7-2	.	.	TRBJ1-6	TGTGCCAGCAGCGTGGGGGCAGGGAATTATAATTCACCCCTCCACTTT	CASSVGAGNYNSPLHF
TRBV20-1	many	.	TRBJ2-1	TGCAGTGCTAGAGAACTTAGGGAGCACTCCTACAATGAGCAGTTCTTC	CSARELREHSYNEQFF
TRBV19	.	TRBD1	TRBJ1-1	TGTGCCAGTAGTATAACTGGGACAGCCGAAGCTTTCTTT	CASSITGTAEAFF
TRBV7-9	.	.	TRBJ2-1	TGTGCCAGCAGCAAAATAGTGGACAATGAGCAGTTCTTC	CASSKIVDNEQFF
TRBV9	many	TRBD2	TRBJ2-7	TGTGCCAGCAGCGTAGAGGGACTAGCGGGCGAGCAGTACTTC	CASSVEGLAGEQYF
TRBV6-2/TRBV6-3	.	.	TRBJ2-1	TGTGCCAGCAGGGTAAGAAGCCCCGATGAGCAGTTCTTC	CASRVRSPDEQFF
TRBV4-3	few	TRBD2	TRBJ2-3	TGCGCCAGCAGCCAAGATTCCCTAGCGGGGGGGCTAAGGACAGATACGCAGTATTTT	CASSQDSLAGGLRTDTQYF
TRBV20-1	many	TRBD2	TRBJ2-3	TGCAGTGCTAGCGAGGCTAGCGGGAGTTCAGATACGCAGTATTTT	CSASEASGSSDTQYF
TRBV5-5	few	.	TRBJ2-3	TGTGCCAGCAGCTTGTCGGTGGGCGGCACAGATACGCAGTATTTT	CASSLSVGGTDTQYF
TRBV10-3	many	TRBD1	TRBJ2-5	TGTGCCACCACGGGGACAGAAGAGACCCAGTACTTC	CATTGTEETQYF
TRBV5-1	many	.	TRBJ2-2	TGCGCCAGCAGCTTGGGGCCCTTGAACACCGGGGAGCTGTTTTTT	CASSLGPLNTGELFF
TRBV21-1	many	.	TRBJ2-5	TGTGCCAGCAAGGGGGGAGAGACCCAGTACTTC	CASKGGETQYF
TRBV6-5	many	.	TRBJ2-1	TGTGCCAGCGGGGCGGGCGAGTCCTACAATGAGCAGTTCTTC	CASGAGESYNEQFF
TRBV4-3	few	.	TRBJ2-3	TGCGCCAGCAGCCAGAATCCGACAGAAAGCACAGATACGCAGTATTTT	CASSQNPTESTDTQYF
TRBV9	.	.	TRBJ1-2	TGTGCCAGCAGCGGCCTCGGGGCTTTGGCGCATGGCTACACCTTC	CASSGLGALAHGYTF
TRBV12-3/TRBV12-4	.	TRBD2	TRBJ2-4	TGTGCCAGCAGCTCCACAGGCGGGTATTTTGGGCGGGGGTTTGGCATTCAGTACTTC	CASSSTGGYFGRGFGIQYF
TRBV24-1	.	.	TRBJ2-3	TGTGCCACCAGTGATATACAGGTAACAGATACGCAGTATTTT	CATSDIQVTDTQYF
TRBV20-1	many	TRBD2	TRBJ2-1	TGCAGTGCAAGGCCCCTTCTAGCGGGAGCCCACAATGAGCAGTTCTTC	CSARPLLAGAHNEQFF
TRBV5-1	.	.	TRBJ2-7	TGCGCCAGCAGCTTGGGACAGGGAGGTAACTCCTACGAGCAGTACTTC	CASSLGQGGNSYEQYF